This T cell receptor (beta chain) was found in a study of metastatic and nonmetastatic thyroid tumors. Regarding the study as a whole: In both blood and tumor samples, TCR beta diversity was reported significantly higher for malignant than benign nodules.

The authors' processing: For papillary thyroid cancer, a distant-metastasis classifier was constructed from CDR3 differences observed across clinicopathological groups. TCRdb re-called clones from the PCR reads using MiXCR. TCRdb, rather than the study authors, made the V and J calls. This sample has about 11,000 clones, with roughly two fifths found just once. V was shortened by 2 bases and J by 6 bases, with 11 bases between the two germline ends. This CDR3 is 13 amino acids long. Germline V CDR1 and CDR2: SGHTA, FQGNSA. Thyroid surgery was performed in patients who had received no treatment beforehand. A note on this clone: Its antigen remains unidentified.

The chain joins TRBV7-2 to TRBJ2-7; weak D call: TRBD2 (7 bases). This receptor was identified in a female donor with papillary thyroid cancer or a benign thyroid nodule (not recorded which). Some clones in this sample may be carry-over from other donors' samples. The sequenced material came from tumor tissue. In DNA, the CDR3 is TGTGCCAGCAGCTTACAACGGGGGGCCGAGCAGTACTTC. It codes for CASSLQRGAEQYF. Looking up the rest from reference TRBV7-2 and TRBJ2-7 gives the full variable domain: GAGVSQSPSNKVTEKGKDVELRCDPISGHTALYWYRQSLGQGLEFLIYFQGNSAPDKSGLPSDRFSAERTGGSVSTLTIQRTQQEDSAVYLCASSLQRGAEQYFGPGTRLTVT.